Each of the 4 T cell receptor beta chains below was sequenced from the same sample in a study of blood T cell repertoires in COVID-19. Sequencing used immunoSEQ multiplex PCR; TCRdb keeps in-frame clones, though not all of them. The sample contains 120,000 to 150,000 clones, roughly 90% of which appear only once. The sequencing input was peripheral blood. These receptors came from a human donor in a cohort sampled during active COVID-19.

The chain uses TRBV19 and TRBJ2-1, with unresolved D. V lost 5 bases, J lost 1 base, and 6 bases lay in between. This CDR3 has 13 residues. Germline-derived CDR1 and CDR2 are LNHDA and SQIVND (reference sequence). The CDR3 is CASSGRSYNEQFF. CDR3 nucleotide sequence: TGTGCCAGTAGTGGCAGATCCTACAATGAGCAGTTCTTC.

This chain links TRBV19 with TRBJ2-1, with 8 bases that match TRBD2. V lost 2 bases to trimming and J lost 10 bases; unmatched junction nucleotides: 7. This CDR3 is 14 amino acids long. Germline V lookup: CDR1 LNHDA, CDR2 SQIVND (reference sequence). In nucleotides, the CDR3 is TGTGCCAGTAGTATACGAGCGGGAGTTCGGGAGCAGTTCTTC. Encoded protein: CASSIRAGVREQFF.

CDR3 in DNA: TGTGCCAGCAGCCCTTGGACTACAAGCACAGATACGCAGTATTTT. It specifies CASSPWTTSTDTQYF. This chain connects TRBV3-1 (or the pseudogene TRBV3-2) to TRBJ2-3, with a possible D match to TRBD2 (6 bases). Looked up from germline, CDR1 is LGHDT and CDR2 is YNNKEL (reference sequence). This CDR3 has 15 amino acids. Between the trimmed V and J ends, which lost 4 bases and 0 bases, there was a span of 11 bases.

The rearrangement joins TRBV5-6 to TRBJ1-1; no reliable D call. Germline V CDR1 and CDR2: SGHDT, YYEEEE. The CDR3 is 12 residues long. The V end was cut by 9 bases, the J end by 1 base, with 10 bases between. CDR3 loop: CATHSGNTEAFF. The CDR3 nucleotides are TGTGCCACCCATTCGGGGAACACTGAAGCTTTCTTT.